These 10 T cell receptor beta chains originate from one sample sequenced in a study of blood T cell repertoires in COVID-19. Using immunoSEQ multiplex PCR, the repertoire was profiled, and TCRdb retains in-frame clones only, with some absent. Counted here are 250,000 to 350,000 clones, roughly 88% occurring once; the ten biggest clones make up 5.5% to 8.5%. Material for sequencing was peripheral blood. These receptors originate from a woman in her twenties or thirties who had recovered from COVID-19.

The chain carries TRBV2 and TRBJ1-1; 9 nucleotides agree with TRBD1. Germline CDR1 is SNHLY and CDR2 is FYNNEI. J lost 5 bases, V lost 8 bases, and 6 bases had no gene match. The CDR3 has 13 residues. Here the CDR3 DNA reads TGTGCCAGCTACCTCGACAGGGGGACTGAAGCTTTCTTT. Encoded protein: CASYLDRGTEAFF.

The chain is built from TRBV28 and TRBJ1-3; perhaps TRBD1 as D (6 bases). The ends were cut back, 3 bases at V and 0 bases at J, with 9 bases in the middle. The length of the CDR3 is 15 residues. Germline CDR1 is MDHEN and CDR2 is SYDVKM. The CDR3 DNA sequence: TGTGCCAGCAGTTTCGGACAGTTCTCTGGAAACACCATATATTTT. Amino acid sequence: CASSFGQFSGNTIYF.

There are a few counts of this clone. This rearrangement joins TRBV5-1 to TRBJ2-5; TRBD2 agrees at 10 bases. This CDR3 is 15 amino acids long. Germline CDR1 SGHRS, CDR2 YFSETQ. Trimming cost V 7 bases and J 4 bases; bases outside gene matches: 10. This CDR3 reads CASVASGGPVETQYF. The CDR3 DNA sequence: TGCGCCAGCGTGGCTAGCGGGGGTCCTGTAGAGACCCAGTACTTC.

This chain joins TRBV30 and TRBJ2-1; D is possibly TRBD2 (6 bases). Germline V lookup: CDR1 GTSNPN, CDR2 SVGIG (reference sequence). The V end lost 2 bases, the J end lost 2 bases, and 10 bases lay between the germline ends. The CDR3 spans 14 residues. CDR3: CAWSTGDPYNEQFF. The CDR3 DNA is TGTGCCTGGAGTACGGGGGATCCCTACAATGAGCAGTTCTTC.

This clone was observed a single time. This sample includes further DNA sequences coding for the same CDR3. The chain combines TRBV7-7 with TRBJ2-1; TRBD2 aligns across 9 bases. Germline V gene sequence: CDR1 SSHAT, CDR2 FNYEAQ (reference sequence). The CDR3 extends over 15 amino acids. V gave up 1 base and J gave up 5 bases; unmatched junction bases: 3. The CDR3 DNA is TGTGCCAGCAGCTTAGGAGCGGGGGGTAACAATGAGCAGTTCTTC. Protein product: CASSLGAGGNNEQFF.

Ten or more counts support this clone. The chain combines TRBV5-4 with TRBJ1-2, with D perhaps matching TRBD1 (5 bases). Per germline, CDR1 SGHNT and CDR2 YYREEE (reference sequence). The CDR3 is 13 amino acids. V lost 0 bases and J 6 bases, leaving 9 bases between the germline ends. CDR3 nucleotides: TGTGCCAGCAGCTTGGGGGGCCCCCATGGCTACACCTTC. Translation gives CASSLGGPHGYTF.

The CDR3 reads CASSFGVRGATDTQYF. CDR3 bases: TGTGCCAGCAGCTTTGGAGTTCGGGGGGCGACAGATACGCAGTATTTT. The genes are TRBV7-8 and TRBJ2-3; a possible D gene is TRBD2 (7 bases). V was pared by 3 bases and J by 3 bases, with 16 bases between. Germline lookup yields CDR1 SGHVS and CDR2 FQNEAQ. The CDR3 is made up of 16 amino acids. Full variable domain (outside the CDR3, taken from reference TRBV7-8 and TRBJ2-3): GAGVSQSPRYKVAKRGQDVALRCDPISGHVSLFWYQQALGQGPEFLTYFQNEAQLDKSGLPSDRFFAERPEGSVSTLKIQRTQQEDSAVYLCASSFGVRGATDTQYFGPGTRLTVL.

In DNA, the CDR3 is TGTGCCTGGGCTATCACGAGCTCCTATAATTCACCCCTCCACTTT. Translated, it gives CAWAITSSYNSPLHF. The J gene is TRBJ1-6, the V gene TRBV30; the D is unclear. This CDR3 has 15 residues. Per germline, CDR1 GTSNPN and CDR2 SVGIG (reference sequence). Trimming left V 5 bases short and J 0 bases short, with 11 bases between.

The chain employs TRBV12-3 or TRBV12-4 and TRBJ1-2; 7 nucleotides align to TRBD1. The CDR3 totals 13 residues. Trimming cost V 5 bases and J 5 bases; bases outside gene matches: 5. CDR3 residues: CASSQGQQYGYTF. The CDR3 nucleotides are TGTGCCAGCAGTCAGGGACAGCAATATGGCTACACCTTC.

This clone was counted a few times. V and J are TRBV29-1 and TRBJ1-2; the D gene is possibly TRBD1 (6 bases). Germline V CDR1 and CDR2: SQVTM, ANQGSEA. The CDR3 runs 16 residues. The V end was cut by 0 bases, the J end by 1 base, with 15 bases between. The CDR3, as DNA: TGCAGCGTTGAAGATCCCGGACAGATACTTAACTATGGCTACACCTTC. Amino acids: CSVEDPGQILNYGYTF. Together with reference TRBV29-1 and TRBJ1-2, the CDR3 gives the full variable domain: SAVISQKPSRDICQRGTSLTIQCQVDSQVTMMFWYRQQPGQSLTLIATANQGSEATYESGFVIDKFPISRPNLTFSTLTVSNMSPEDSSIYLCSVEDPGQILNYGYTFGSGTRLTVV.